The 30 T cell receptor beta chains in this list originate from one sample, sequenced in a study of T-cell memory formation after mild COVID-19. In TCRdb, the 5' RACE reads were re-called with MiXCR into one record per CDR3 protein. Seen here are roughly 350,000 distinct CDR3 sequences, over 25% observed once, and the top ten hold roughly 12%. The sample taken for sequencing was PBMCs or a T cell subset sorted from them (not recorded which). These receptor sequences come from an adult woman who had mild COVID-19 (a few samples of this study predate the infection). Cell type and time point are not known.

This clonotype appeared a few times. V is TRBV25-1 and J is TRBJ2-2; D may be TRBD1 (6 bases). The V gene's germline CDR1 is MGHDK and CDR2 SYGVNS. Trimming cost V 11 bases and J 6 bases, with 22 bases left between them. This CDR3 has 15 residues. CDR3: CAFPAGAGTPGELFF. CDR3 nucleotides: TGTGCCTTCCCGGCAGGGGCTGGGACACCCGGGGAGCTGTTTTTT.

V is TRBV7-6 and J is TRBJ1-1, with a weak D call TRBD1 (6 bases). This CDR3 comprises 14 residues. The germline CDR1 and CDR2 sequences are SGHVS and FNYEAQ. The germline V and J ends were trimmed by 5 bases and 4 bases, with 14 bases remaining between them. The CDR3 DNA sequence: TGTGCCAGCAGCCCTACACAGGGAATCACTGAAGCTTTCTTT. It codes for CASSPTQGITEAFF.

CDR3 sequence (DNA): TGCGCCAGCAGCCAAGCTATAGGGGAAAAACTGTTTTTT. Its translation is CASSQAIGEKLFF. The gene calls are TRBV4-1 and TRBJ1-4; D unresolved. Between the trimmed V and J ends, which lost 1 base and 8 bases, there was a span of 8 bases. This CDR3 has 13 amino acids. Germline-derived CDR1 and CDR2 are MGHRA and YSYEKL.

The V gene is TRBV20-1, the J gene TRBJ2-7; D could derive from TRBD1 or TRBD2 (5 bases each). Looked up from germline, CDR1 is DFQATT and CDR2 is SNEGSKA (reference sequence). V was pared by 2 bases and J by 6 bases, with 14 bases between. CDR3 length equals 13 residues. The CDR3 here is CSARFGDRGEQYF. Here the CDR3 DNA reads TGCAGTGCTAGATTCGGGGACCGGGGCGAGCAGTACTTC.

The gene calls are TRBV6-6 and TRBJ2-1; no clear D. Trimming removed 0 bases from V and 12 bases from J, with 9 bases in between. Germline V gene lookup returns CDR1 MNHNY and CDR2 SVGAGI (reference sequence). CDR3 size: 12 residues. CDR3 nucleotide sequence: TGTGCCAGCAGTTACTCGACCCCTCTGCAGTTCTTC. Translating gives CASSYSTPLQFF.

This clonotype was observed a few times. This chain uses TRBV5-1 with TRBJ2-2; possibly TRBD2 for D (5 bases). CDR1 is SGHRS, CDR2 YFSETQ, per germline. Trimming removed 0 bases at V and 5 bases at J, with 14 bases between. The CDR3 has 16 amino acids. This CDR3 reads CASSLAQVGETGELFF. DNA of the CDR3: TGCGCCAGCAGCTTGGCCCAGGTTGGGGAGACCGGGGAGCTGTTTTTT.

The chain uses TRBV20-1 and TRBJ2-7; 8 nucleotides agree with TRBD2. The V gene end was trimmed by 0 bases and the J gene end by 4 bases; junction bases not matched to a gene: 14. CDR3 length: 17 amino acids. Germline loops: CDR1 DFQATT, CDR2 SNEGSKA (reference sequence). The CDR3: CSARDRHVGRVYYEQYF. The CDR3 region has the DNA TGCAGTGCTAGAGATCGTCACGTCGGGAGGGTTTATTACGAGCAGTACTTC.

This clonotype occurred a few times. This chain connects TRBV10-2 to TRBJ2-5; tentatively, D is TRBD2 (5 bases). V lost 10 bases and J 5 bases, leaving 14 bases between the germline ends. This CDR3 region has 12 residues. Germline CDR1 is WSHSY and CDR2 is SAAADI. In DNA, the CDR3 is TGCGCCACCGCCCCGGGGTGGGAGACCCAGTACTTC. Protein sequence: CATAPGWETQYF.

This chain links TRBV7-2 with TRBJ1-4; D not resolved. CDR3 length equals 13 residues. Germline lookup yields CDR1 SGHTA and CDR2 FQGNSA. The V end was cut by 5 bases, the J end by 8 bases, with 12 bases between. CDR3 protein: CASSPRAREKLFF. The CDR3 region has the DNA TGTGCCAGCAGCCCAAGAGCGAGGGAAAAACTGTTTTTT.

The rearrangement joins TRBV4-1 to TRBJ2-7, with a tentative D call TRBD2 (6 bases). Trimming took off 2 bases at V and 0 bases at J, with 11 bases between the two ends. This CDR3 is 15 amino acids long. Germline V gives CDR1 MGHRA, CDR2 YSYEKL. The CDR3 region is CASSQTGGSSYEQYF. The DNA for the CDR3 is TGCGCCAGCAGCCAAACTGGGGGGAGCTCCTACGAGCAGTACTTC.

The CDR3 region has the DNA TGTGCCAGTAGCAGATATGGCTATGGCTACACCTTC. Residues: CASSRYGYGYTF. The J gene is TRBJ1-2, the V gene TRBV19; unclear D gene. The V gene lost 6 bases and the J gene lost 4 bases, with 9 bases spanning the gap. Germline lookup yields CDR1 LNHDA and CDR2 SQIVND (reference sequence). The CDR3 has 12 residues.

The CDR3 here is CASSVGLAGGIQFF. The DNA for the CDR3 is TGTGCCAGCAGCGTGGGACTAGCGGGGGGGATCCAGTTCTTC. This sequence joins TRBV7-2 and TRBJ2-1; TRBD2 matches 16 bases. J gave up 13 bases and V 5 bases, and 5 bases lay outside the gene matches. The V gene's germline CDR1 is SGHTA and CDR2 FQGNSA. The CDR3 sequence is 14 residues long.

V is TRBV7-3 and J is TRBJ2-1; no reliable D call. There are 18 residues in the CDR3. CDR1 and CDR2 from the germline V gene are SGHTA and FQGTGA. Trimming removed 4 bases from V and 3 bases from J, with 22 bases in between. CDR3 in amino acids: CASSSLGTTLTHYNEQFF. DNA of the CDR3: TGTGCCAGCAGCTCTCTGGGAACCACACTCACTCACTACAATGAGCAGTTCTTC.

V gene TRBV5-1 combines with J gene TRBJ1-2; D perhaps matches TRBD1 (6 bases). Trimming took off 0 bases at V and 3 bases at J, with 12 bases between the two ends. This CDR3 has 15 amino acids. Germline V CDR1 and CDR2: SGHRS, YFSETQ. The CDR3 nucleotides read TGCGCCAGCAGCTTGGGAACTAACAGGGACTATGGCTACACCTTC. Residues: CASSLGTNRDYGYTF.

The chain joins TRBV6-2 or TRBV6-3 to TRBJ1-5, with TRBD1 matching 12 bases. J was trimmed by 6 bases and V by 5 bases; bases with no gene match: 5. This CDR3 comprises 15 residues. The germline CDR1 and CDR2 sequences are MNHEY and SVGEGT. CDR3 amino acids: CASSPGTGGLQPQHF. In DNA, the CDR3 is TGTGCCAGCAGTCCCGGGACAGGGGGCCTTCAGCCCCAGCATTTT.

The chain recombines TRBV24-1 with TRBJ2-5; D might be TRBD2 (5 bases). V was trimmed by 4 bases and J by 7 bases, leaving 9 bases between them. The CDR3 is 12 residues long. Germline V gene data show CDR1 as KGHDR and CDR2 as SFDVKD. The CDR3 DNA follows: TGTGCCACCAGTGACCCCCGGGGGACCCAGTACTTC. Translated, it gives CATSDPRGTQYF.

Concerning this clonotype: The conserved phenylalanine or tryptophan normally closing the CDR3 is absent here, so this likely arose from a read error. The chain couples TRBV5-1 to TRBJ1-1; D may be TRBD1 (5 bases). Germline V gene sequence: CDR1 SGHRS, CDR2 YFSETQ. V lost 1 base and J lost 2, with 12 bases in between. This CDR3 has 15 residues. This CDR3 is CASSLTGGRNTEAFY. The DNA of the CDR3 is TGCGCCAGCAGCTTGACGGGGGGACGTAACACTGAAGCTTTCTAT.

The V gene is TRBV29-1, the J gene TRBJ2-2, with 9 bases fitting TRBD1. The CDR3 is made up of 14 amino acids. CDR1 SQVTM and CDR2 ANQGSEA come from the germline V gene. J was trimmed by 6 bases and V by 6 bases; bases with no gene match: 8. CDR3 residues: CSVWGQGGSGELFF. CDR3 coding DNA: TGCAGCGTCTGGGGACAGGGCGGATCCGGGGAGCTGTTTTTT.

This chain links TRBV11-2 with TRBJ1-1; no clear D gene. Germline-derived CDR1 and CDR2 are SGHAT and FQNNGV. V lost 0 bases and J 11 bases, leaving 13 bases between the germline ends. This CDR3 has 13 amino acids. The CDR3 DNA is TGTGCCAGCAGCTTAGATAAGTCTCTGAAGGCTTTCTTT. Protein sequence: CASSLDKSLKAFF.

The V call is TRBV20-1, the J call TRBJ2-3, with 15 bases identical to TRBD2. The V segment lost 8 bases and the J segment 6 bases; nucleotides outside the gene matches: 6. CDR1 DFQATT and CDR2 SNEGSKA come from the germline V gene (reference sequence). The CDR3 loop spans 14 amino acids. The CDR3 region is CSMWTSGGADTQYF. The CDR3 DNA is TGCAGTATGTGGACTAGCGGGGGGGCGGATACGCAGTATTTT.

The rearrangement uses TRBV10-3 and TRBJ2-3, with 8 nucleotides matching TRBD2. After removal of 0 bases from V and 3 bases from J, the junction contained 5 bases not matched to a gene. The CDR3 is made up of 16 amino acids. Germline loops: CDR1 ENHRY, CDR2 SYGVKD. The CDR3 protein is CAISESTGGGTDTQYF. DNA of the CDR3: TGTGCCATCAGTGAGTCGACGGGAGGGGGGACAGATACGCAGTATTTT.

The chain is built from TRBV6-1 and TRBJ2-5; TRBD1 aligns across 10 bases. With V trimmed by 2 bases and J by 5 bases, 5 bases remained unmatched. The CDR3 totals 15 residues. Germline V gene sequence: CDR1 MNHNS, CDR2 SASEGT. This CDR3 is CASSEPDRGVETQYF. CDR3 DNA: TGTGCCAGCAGTGAACCGGACAGGGGGGTCGAGACCCAGTACTTC.

The V and J genes are TRBV7-9 and TRBJ1-3; no clear D gene. This CDR3 is 15 amino acids long. Germline V gene data show CDR1 as SEHNR and CDR2 as FQNEAQ (reference sequence). The V end was cut by 4 bases, the J end by 0 bases, with 10 bases between. The CDR3 DNA reads as TGTGCCAGCAGCTCTGTGGCTGCCTCTGGAAACACCATATATTTT. This translates into CASSSVAASGNTIYF.

The table lists this clonotype with a few counts. V gene TRBV24-1 combines with J gene TRBJ1-1; D perhaps matches TRBD1 (5 bases). V was clipped by 4 bases and J by 3 bases, with 20 bases between them. Germline V gene sequence: CDR1 KGHDR, CDR2 SFDVKD. The CDR3 consists of 17 residues. CDR3 coding DNA: TGTGCCACCAGTGACCCCCCGGGACCGCGGGGGGACACTGAAGCTTTCTTT. Translating gives CATSDPPGPRGDTEAFF.

The chain recombines TRBV14 with TRBJ2-7, with D tentatively TRBD2 (5 bases). V lost 8 bases and J lost 4, with 27 bases in between. CDR1 is SGHDN, CDR2 FVKESK, per germline. The CDR3 loop spans 17 amino acids. As DNA, the CDR3 is TGTGCCAGCTCTCGGGTACCAGTCGGACTCTTTTCGTACGAGCAGTACTTC. It encodes CASSRVPVGLFSYEQYF.

The gene calls are TRBV12-3 or TRBV12-4 and TRBJ1-1; D not certain. Trimming took off 6 bases at V and 0 bases at J, with 11 bases between the two ends. CDR3 length: 14 amino acids. The chain's CDR3 is CASSTTRMNTEAFF. DNA for the CDR3: TGTGCCAGCAGCACTACACGGATGAACACTGAAGCTTTCTTT.

The rearrangement joins TRBV5-5 to TRBJ1-1; D is possibly TRBD1 (6 bases). With 1 base removed from V and 6 bases from J, the gap between germline ends came to 13 bases. Per the germline V gene, CDR1 is SGHKS and CDR2 is YYEKEE (reference sequence). The CDR3 sequence is 14 residues long. The CDR3 nucleotides read TGTGCCAGCAGCTTGTCGGGGGCTGGGCCTGAAGCTTTCTTT. Translating gives CASSLSGAGPEAFF.

The rearrangement links TRBV2 to TRBJ2-5, with TRBD1 matching over 7 bases. Germline loops: CDR1 SNHLY, CDR2 FYNNEI. V lost 8 bases and J lost 3; bases outside the gene matches: 3. The CDR3 sequence is 12 residues long. The CDR3 region is CASYGTEETQYF. CDR3 nucleotide sequence: TGTGCCAGCTACGGGACAGAAGAGACCCAGTACTTC.

The V gene is TRBV7-2, the J gene TRBJ2-4, with no clear D. The CDR3 is 14 residues long. Germline V gene data show CDR1 as SGHTA and CDR2 as FQGNSA. The germline V and J ends were trimmed by 5 bases and 5 bases, with 13 bases remaining between them. The CDR3 loop is CASSPPRRQNIQYF. The CDR3 DNA reads TGTGCCAGCAGCCCTCCTAGGCGACAAAACATTCAGTACTTC.

The chain is built from TRBV9 and TRBJ2-4; 9 positions match TRBD2. CDR3 size: 15 residues. Germline CDR1 is SGDLS and CDR2 is YYNGEE. V was pared by 3 bases and J by 2 bases, with 3 bases of the junction left unmatched. CDR3 coding DNA: TGTGCCAGCAGCGGACTAGCGGAGACCAAAAACATTCAGTACTTC. Residues: CASSGLAETKNIQYF.